This T cell receptor beta chain was sequenced during a study of blood T cell repertoires in COVID-19. This CDR3 comprises 16 residues. From germline, CDR1 is SGHRS and CDR2 YFSETQ. Trimming took 2 bases from V and 4 from J, leaving 18 bases between them. Using immunoSEQ multiplex PCR, the repertoire was profiled, and TCRdb retains in-frame clones only, with some absent. The sample contains hundreds of thousands of clones, about 88% of which appear only once. The origin of this receptor is a woman aged 60-70 years in a cohort exposed to, infected with or recovered from COVID-19 (not recorded which). The sequenced material came from PBMCs or T cells enriched from blood (not recorded which). This chain uses TRBV5-1 with TRBJ1-1; D may be TRBD1 (6 bases). The CDR3: CASSFAGEGVGTEAFF. DNA for the CDR3: TGCGCCAGCAGCTTCGCAGGGGAGGGGGTGGGCACTGAAGCTTTCTTT.